The entry below gives a single TCR beta chain sequence along with its context. Its antigen is unknown. The sequenced template was cDNA made from the entire isolated RNA. Assay: immunoSEQ multiplex PCR; the TCRdb copy retains only in-frame clones and omits some. The sample holds 140,000 to 150,000 clones, nearly 50% seen once. The sample originates from a study of beta chain features in type 1 diabetes. Looking at the study overall: Sorted cells, more than 95,000,000 in number, were examined across all samples.

Study conclusions and caveats: The naive, central memory and Treg TCRB repertoires looked more alike in patients than they did in healthy donors. Shortening of TCRB CDR3s, moderate but significant, appeared in all four CD4+ subsets of Type 1 diabetes patients.

Looked up from germline, CDR1 is LNHNV and CDR2 is YYDKDF (reference sequence). Trimming left V 5 bases short and J 3 bases short, with 13 bases between. The CDR3 is 14 amino acids. Sequences were obtained from Tregs from blood. This TCR came from a man aged 18 to 29 in good health. The rearrangement joins TRBV15 to TRBJ1-1; D is unclear. CDR3 sequence (DNA): TGTGCCACCAGCCTGGAGCTACGGGACACTGAAGCTTTCTTT. Translation: CATSLELRDTEAFF.